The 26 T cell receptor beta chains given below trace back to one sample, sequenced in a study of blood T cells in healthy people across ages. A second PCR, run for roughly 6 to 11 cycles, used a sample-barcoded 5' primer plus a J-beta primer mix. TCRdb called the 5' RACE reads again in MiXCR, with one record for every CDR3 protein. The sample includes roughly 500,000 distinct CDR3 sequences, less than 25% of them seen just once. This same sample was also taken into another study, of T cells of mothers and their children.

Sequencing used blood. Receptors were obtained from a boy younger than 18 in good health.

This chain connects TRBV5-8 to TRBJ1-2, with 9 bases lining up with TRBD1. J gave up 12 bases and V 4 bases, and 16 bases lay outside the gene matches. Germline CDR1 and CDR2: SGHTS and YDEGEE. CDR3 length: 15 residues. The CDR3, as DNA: TGTGCCAGCAGCAAACGGGACAGGGTTTTAGGTAGAGACACCTTC. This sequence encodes CASSKRDRVLGRDTF.

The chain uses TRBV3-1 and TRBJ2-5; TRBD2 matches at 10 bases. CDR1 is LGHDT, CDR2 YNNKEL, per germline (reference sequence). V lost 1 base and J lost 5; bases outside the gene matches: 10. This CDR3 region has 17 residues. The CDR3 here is CASSQGEGTSVVETQYF. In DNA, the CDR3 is TGTGCCAGCAGCCAAGGGGAGGGGACTAGCGTCGTGGAGACCCAGTACTTC.

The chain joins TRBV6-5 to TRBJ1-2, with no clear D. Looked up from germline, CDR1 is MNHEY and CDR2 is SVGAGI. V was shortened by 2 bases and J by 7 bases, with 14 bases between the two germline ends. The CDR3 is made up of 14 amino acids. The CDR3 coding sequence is TGTGCCAGCAGTTACCAACCGGACGGGCTTGGCTACACCTTC. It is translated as CASSYQPDGLGYTF.

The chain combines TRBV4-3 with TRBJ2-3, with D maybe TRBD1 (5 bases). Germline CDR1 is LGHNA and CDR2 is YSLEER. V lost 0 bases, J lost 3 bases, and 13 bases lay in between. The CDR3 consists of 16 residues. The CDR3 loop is CASSQDLARQTDTQYF. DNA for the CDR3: TGCGCCAGCAGCCAAGATCTGGCCAGACAGACAGATACGCAGTATTTT.

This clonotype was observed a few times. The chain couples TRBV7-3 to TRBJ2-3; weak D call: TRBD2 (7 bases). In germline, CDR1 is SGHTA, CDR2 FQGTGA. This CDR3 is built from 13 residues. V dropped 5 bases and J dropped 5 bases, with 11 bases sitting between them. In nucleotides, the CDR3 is TGTGCCAGCAGCGGGGGGGCAGGAGATACGCAGTATTTT. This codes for CASSGGAGDTQYF.

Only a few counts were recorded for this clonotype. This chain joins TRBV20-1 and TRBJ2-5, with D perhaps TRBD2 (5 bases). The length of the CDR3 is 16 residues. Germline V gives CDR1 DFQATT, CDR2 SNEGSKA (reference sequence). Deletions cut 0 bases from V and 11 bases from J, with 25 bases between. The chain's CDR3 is CSARDRTDTVGWEQYF. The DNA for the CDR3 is TGCAGTGCTAGAGATCGCACCGACACAGTGGGATGGGAGCAGTACTTC.

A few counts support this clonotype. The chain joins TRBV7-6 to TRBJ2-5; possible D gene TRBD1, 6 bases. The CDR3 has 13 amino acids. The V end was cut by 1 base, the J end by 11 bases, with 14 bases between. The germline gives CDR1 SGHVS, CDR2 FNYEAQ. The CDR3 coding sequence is TGTGCCAGCAGCTTAGTTTCAGGGGTACAGCAGTACTTC. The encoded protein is CASSLVSGVQQYF.

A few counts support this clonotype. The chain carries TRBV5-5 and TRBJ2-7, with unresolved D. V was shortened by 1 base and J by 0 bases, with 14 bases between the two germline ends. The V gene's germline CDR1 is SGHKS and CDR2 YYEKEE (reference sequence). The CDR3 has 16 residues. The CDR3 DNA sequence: TGTGCCAGCAGCTTGTCTCACTCCCTGAGCTCCTACGAGCAGTACTTC. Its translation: CASSLSHSLSSYEQYF.

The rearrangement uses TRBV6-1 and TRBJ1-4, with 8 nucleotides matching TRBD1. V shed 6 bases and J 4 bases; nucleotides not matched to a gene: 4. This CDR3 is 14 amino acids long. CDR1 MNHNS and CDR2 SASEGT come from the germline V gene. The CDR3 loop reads CASSRDRFNEKLFF. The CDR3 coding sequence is TGTGCCAGCAGCCGGGACAGGTTTAATGAAAAACTGTTTTTT.

CDR3 loop: CSVSLGGSTEAFF. DNA for the CDR3: TGCAGCGTTTCTCTTGGGGGGAGTACTGAAGCTTTCTTT. The gene calls are TRBV29-1 and TRBJ1-1; tentative D call: TRBD1 (5 bases). V lost 5 bases to trimming and J lost 5 bases, with 15 bases between them. The CDR3 is 13 residues long. Germline V lookup: CDR1 SQVTM, CDR2 ANQGSEA.

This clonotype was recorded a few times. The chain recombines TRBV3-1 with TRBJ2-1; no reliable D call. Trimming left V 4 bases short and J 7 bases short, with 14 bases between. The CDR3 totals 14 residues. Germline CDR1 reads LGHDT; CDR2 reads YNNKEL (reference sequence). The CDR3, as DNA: TGTGCCAGCAGCCTACGACCTGACGCGAATGAGCAGTTCTTC. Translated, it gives CASSLRPDANEQFF.

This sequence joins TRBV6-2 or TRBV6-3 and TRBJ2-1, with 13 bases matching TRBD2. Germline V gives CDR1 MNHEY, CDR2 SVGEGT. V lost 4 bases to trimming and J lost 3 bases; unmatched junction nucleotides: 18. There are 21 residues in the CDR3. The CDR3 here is CASSSGTLGLAGTSRYNEQFF. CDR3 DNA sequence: TGTGCCAGCAGTTCCGGGACACTGGGACTAGCGGGGACTTCTCGCTACAATGAGCAGTTCTTC.

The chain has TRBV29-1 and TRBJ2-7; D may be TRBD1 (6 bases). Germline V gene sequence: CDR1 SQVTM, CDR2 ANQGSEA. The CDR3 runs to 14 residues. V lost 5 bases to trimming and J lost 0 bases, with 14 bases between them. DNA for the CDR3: TGCAGCGTTCCCAGGGGCGACAGCTCCTACGAGCAGTACTTC. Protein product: CSVPRGDSSYEQYF.

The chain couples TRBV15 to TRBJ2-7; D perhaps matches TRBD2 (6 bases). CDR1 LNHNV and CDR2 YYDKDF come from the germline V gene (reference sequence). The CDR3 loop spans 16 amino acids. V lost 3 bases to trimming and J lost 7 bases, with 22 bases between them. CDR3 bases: TGTGCCACCAGCAGGACTTCGGGAAGCGGGCAGCTGGAGCAGTACTTC. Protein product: CATSRTSGSGQLEQYF. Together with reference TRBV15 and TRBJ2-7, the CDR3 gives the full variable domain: DAMVIQNPRYQVTQFGKPVTLSCSQTLNHNVMYWYQQKSSQAPKLLFHYYDKDFNNEADTPDNFQSRRPNTSFCFLDIRSPGLGDTAMYLCATSRTSGSGQLEQYFGPGTRLTVT.

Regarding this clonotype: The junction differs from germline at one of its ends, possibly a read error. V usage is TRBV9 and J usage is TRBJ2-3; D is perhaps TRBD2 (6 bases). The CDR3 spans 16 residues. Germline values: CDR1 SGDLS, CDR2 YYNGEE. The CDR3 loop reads CTSSVEALAHTDTQYF. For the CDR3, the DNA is TGTACCAGCAGCGTAGAAGCACTAGCACACACAGATACGCAGTATTTT.

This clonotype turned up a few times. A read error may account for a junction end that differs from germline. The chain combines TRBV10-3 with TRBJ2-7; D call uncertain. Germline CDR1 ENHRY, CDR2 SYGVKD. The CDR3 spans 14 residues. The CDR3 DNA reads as TGTGCCACCAGTGAGTCGCCACCCCCAGGCGAGCAGTACTTC. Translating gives CATSESPPPGEQYF.

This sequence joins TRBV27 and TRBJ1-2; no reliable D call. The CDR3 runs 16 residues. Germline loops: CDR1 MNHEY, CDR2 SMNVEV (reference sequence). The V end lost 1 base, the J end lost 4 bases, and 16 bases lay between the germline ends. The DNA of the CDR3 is TGTGCCAGCAGTTTATTCCCCAAGGACGATACCTATGGCTACACCTTC. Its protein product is CASSLFPKDDTYGYTF.

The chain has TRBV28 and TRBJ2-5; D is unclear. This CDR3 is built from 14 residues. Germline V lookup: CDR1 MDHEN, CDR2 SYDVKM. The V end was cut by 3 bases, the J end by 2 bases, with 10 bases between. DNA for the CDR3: TGTGCCAGCAGTTTTTACAGACCTCAAGAGACCCAGTACTTC. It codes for CASSFYRPQETQYF.

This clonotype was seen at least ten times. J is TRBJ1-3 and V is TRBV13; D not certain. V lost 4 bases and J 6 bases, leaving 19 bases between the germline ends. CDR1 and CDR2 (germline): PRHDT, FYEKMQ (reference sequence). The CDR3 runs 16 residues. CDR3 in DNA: TGTGCCAGCAGCTCACAAAGGGAATTCACCCCAAACACCATATATTTT. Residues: CASSSQREFTPNTIYF.

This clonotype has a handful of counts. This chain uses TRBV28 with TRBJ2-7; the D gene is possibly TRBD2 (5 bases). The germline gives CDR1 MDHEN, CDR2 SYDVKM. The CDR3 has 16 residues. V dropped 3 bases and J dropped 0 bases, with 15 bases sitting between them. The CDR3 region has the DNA TGTGCCAGCAGTTTGAGGGCTGAACAACCCTCCTACGAGCAGTACTTC. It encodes CASSLRAEQPSYEQYF.

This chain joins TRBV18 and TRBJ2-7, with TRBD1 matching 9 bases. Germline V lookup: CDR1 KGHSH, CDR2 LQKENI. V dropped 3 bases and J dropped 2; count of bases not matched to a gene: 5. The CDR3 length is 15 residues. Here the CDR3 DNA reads TGTGCCAGCTCACCTGCCGGGACAGGGCCCTACGAGCAGTACTTC. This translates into CASSPAGTGPYEQYF. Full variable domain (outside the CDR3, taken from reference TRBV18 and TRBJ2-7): NAGVMQNPRHLVRRRGQEARLRCSPMKGHSHVYWYRQLPEEGLKFMVYLQKENIIDESGMPKERFSAEFPKEGPSILRIQQVVRGDSAAYFCASSPAGTGPYEQYFGPGTRLTVT.

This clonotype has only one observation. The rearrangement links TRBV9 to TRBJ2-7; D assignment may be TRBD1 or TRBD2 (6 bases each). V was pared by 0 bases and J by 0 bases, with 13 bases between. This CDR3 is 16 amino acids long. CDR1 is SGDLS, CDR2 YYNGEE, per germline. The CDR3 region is CASSVAGGLSSYEQYF. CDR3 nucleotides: TGTGCCAGCAGCGTAGCTGGGGGGCTGAGCTCCTACGAGCAGTACTTC.

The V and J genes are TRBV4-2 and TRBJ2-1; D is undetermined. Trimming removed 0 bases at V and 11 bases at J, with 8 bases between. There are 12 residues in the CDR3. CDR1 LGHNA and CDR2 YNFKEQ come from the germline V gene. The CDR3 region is CASSQDYGKQFF. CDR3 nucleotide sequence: TGTGCCAGCAGCCAAGATTATGGTAAGCAGTTCTTC.

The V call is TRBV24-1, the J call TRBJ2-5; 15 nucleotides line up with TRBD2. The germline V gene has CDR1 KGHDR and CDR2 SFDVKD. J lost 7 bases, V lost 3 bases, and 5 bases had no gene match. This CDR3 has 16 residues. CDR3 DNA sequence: TGTGCCACCAGTGATCCCGGGACTAGCGGGGGGCGGACCCAGTACTTC. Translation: CATSDPGTSGGRTQYF.

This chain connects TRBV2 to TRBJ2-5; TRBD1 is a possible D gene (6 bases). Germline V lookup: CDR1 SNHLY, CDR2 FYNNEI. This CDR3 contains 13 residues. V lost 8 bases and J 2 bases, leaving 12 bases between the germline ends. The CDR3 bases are TGTGCCAGCGCCGGGACACATCAAGAGACCCAGTACTTC. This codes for CASAGTHQETQYF.

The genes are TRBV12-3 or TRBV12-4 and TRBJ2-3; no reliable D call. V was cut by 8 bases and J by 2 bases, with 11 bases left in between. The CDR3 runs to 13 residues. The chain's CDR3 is CASALLDTDTQYF. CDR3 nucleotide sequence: TGTGCCAGCGCTCTCCTAGACACAGATACGCAGTATTTT.